One sample yielded the 6 T cell receptor beta chains listed below, sequenced in a study of shared clonotypes between healthy human individuals. TCRdb's table, derived via immunoSEQ multiplex PCR, lists solely in-frame clones and lacks some. The sample records 450,000 to 500,000 clones, 81% being singletons. The sample was PBMCs. The receptors were gathered from a woman aged 40 to 50 in good health. Some clones in this sample may be carry-over from other donors' samples.

The chain couples TRBV19 to TRBJ2-3, with 10 bases fitting TRBD2. The CDR3 covers 14 residues. V was pared by 7 bases and J by 2 bases, with 3 bases of the junction left unmatched. Germline V gene sequence: CDR1 LNHDA, CDR2 SQIVND (reference sequence). The CDR3 sequence: CASTGLADTDTQYF. The CDR3 region has the DNA TGTGCCAGTACCGGACTAGCGGACACAGATACGCAGTATTTT. Full variable domain (missing parts from reference TRBV19 and TRBJ2-3): DGGITQSPKYLFRKEGQNVTLSCEQNLNHDAMYWYRQDPGQGLRLIYYSQIVNDFQKGDIAEGYSVSREKKESFPLTVTSAQKNPTAFYLCASTGLADTDTQYFGPGTRLTVL.

J is TRBJ2-1 and V is TRBV10-3; 7 bases are a match to TRBD2. Trimming cost V 6 bases and J 6 bases; bases outside gene matches: 8. CDR1 and CDR2 from the germline V gene are ENHRY and SYGVKD. The CDR3 length is 14 residues. Here the CDR3 reads CAIRGASGINEQFF. Written as DNA, the CDR3 is TGTGCCATCAGGGGCGCGAGCGGGATCAATGAGCAGTTCTTC.

V and J are TRBV6-5 and TRBJ2-2; weak D call: TRBD2 (5 bases). V was clipped by 2 bases and J by 6 bases, with 13 bases between them. This CDR3 region has 15 residues. Per germline, CDR1 MNHEY and CDR2 SVGAGI. CDR3 in amino acids: CASSYGRDRAGELFF. The CDR3 DNA follows: TGTGCCAGCAGTTACGGTCGGGATCGCGCCGGGGAGCTGTTTTTT.

The chain couples TRBV5-1 to TRBJ2-7; D not certain. Germline V gives CDR1 SGHRS, CDR2 YFSETQ. There are 11 residues in the CDR3. The V end lost 2 bases, the J end lost 5 bases, and 5 bases lay between the germline ends. The CDR3 DNA reads as TGCGCCAGCAGCTTCTCGAACGAGCAGTACTTC. Encoded protein: CASSFSNEQYF.

The chain couples TRBV20-1 to TRBJ2-3; D gene uncertain. Trimming took 6 bases from V and 7 from J, leaving 11 bases between them. CDR1 is DFQATT and CDR2 is SNEGSKA in the germline V gene (reference sequence). CDR3 length: 11 amino acids. The CDR3 DNA follows: TGCAGTGCCACCGGACCATATACGCAGTATTTT. Amino acid sequence: CSATGPYTQYF.

The chain links TRBV30 to TRBJ1-3; D gene uncertain. Trimming left V 3 bases short and J 0 bases short, with 9 bases between. This CDR3 is 14 amino acids long. Per germline, CDR1 GTSNPN and CDR2 SVGIG (reference sequence). The CDR3 sequence: CAWREGNSGNTIYF. The CDR3 region has the DNA TGTGCCTGGAGGGAGGGAAACTCTGGAAACACCATATATTTT.